One T cell receptor (beta chain) is described in this entry. Its antigen is still unknown. The protocol was immunoSEQ multiplex PCR, while the TCRdb copy is restricted to in-frame clones and leaves out a portion. The table lists approximately 1.4 million clones, 98% of them singletons, with around 0.45% in the top ten. The sample comes from a study of shared clonotypes between healthy human individuals. Study-wide results and caveats: Relative to their counterparts shared across all four donors, non-shared clonotypes exhibited diminished generation probabilities. Estimated richness was generally greater in naive than memory subsets.

Germline V lookup: CDR1 SGHDT, CDR2 YYEEEE. Trimming removed 5 bases from V and 1 base from J; junction bases left unmatched: 7. The CDR3 is 15 amino acids. This rearrangement joins TRBV5-6 to TRBJ2-3; 7 bases are a match to TRBD2. Sequenced input: naive CD4+ T cells sorted from blood. Specified subset: CD45RA+ positively selected. This receptor was identified in a man younger than 40 in good health. CDR3 in DNA: TGTGCCAGCAGTTTTACTAGCGCGGGCACAGATACGCAGTATTTT. Encoded protein: CASSFTSAGTDTQYF.